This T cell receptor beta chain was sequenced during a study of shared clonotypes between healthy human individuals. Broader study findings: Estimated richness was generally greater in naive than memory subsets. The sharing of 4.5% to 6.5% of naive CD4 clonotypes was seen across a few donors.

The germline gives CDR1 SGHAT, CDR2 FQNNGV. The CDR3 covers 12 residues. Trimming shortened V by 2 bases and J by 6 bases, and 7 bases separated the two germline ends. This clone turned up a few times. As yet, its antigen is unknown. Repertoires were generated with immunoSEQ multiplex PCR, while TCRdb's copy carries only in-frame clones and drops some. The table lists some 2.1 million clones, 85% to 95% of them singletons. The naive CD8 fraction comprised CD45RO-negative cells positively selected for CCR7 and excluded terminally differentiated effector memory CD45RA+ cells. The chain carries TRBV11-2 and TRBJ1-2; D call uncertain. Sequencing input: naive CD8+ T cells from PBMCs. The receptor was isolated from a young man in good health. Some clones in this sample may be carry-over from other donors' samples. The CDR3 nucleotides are TGTGCCAGCAGCTTATCTTTGAATGGCTACACCTTC. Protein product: CASSLSLNGYTF.